This T cell receptor (beta chain) was identified during a study of T cell responses to AZD1222 COVID-19 vaccine. Generated by immunoSEQ multiplex PCR, the TCRdb table keeps only in-frame clones and is missing some. This table holds some 200,000 clones, over 85% found once. Worth noting for this clone: The antigen is unknown.

Study outcomes and limitations: Most donors were white British and more were female, and clonal diversity was possibly underestimated.

This CDR3 is 13 amino acids long. Unmatched junction bases numbered 6, after V lost 6 bases and J lost 7 bases. The sequence was collected from an adult in good health. The V and J genes are TRBV12-3 or TRBV12-4 and TRBJ1-2, with 9 positions matching TRBD1. The source material was peripheral blood, sampled on day 0 of AZD1222 vaccination. The CDR3 DNA reads TGTGCCAGCAGGGGACAGGGCCCCTTTGGCTACACCTTC. This codes for CASRGQGPFGYTF.